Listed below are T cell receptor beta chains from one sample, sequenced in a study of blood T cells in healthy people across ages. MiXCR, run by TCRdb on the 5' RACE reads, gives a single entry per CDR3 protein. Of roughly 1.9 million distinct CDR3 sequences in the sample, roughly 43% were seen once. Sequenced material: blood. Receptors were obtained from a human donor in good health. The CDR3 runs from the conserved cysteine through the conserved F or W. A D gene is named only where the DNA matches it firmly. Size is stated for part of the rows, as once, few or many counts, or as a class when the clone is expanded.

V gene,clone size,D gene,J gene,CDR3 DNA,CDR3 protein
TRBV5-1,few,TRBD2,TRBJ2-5,TGCGCCAGCAGCTTCGCTAGCGGGGACGAGACCCAGTACTTC,CASSFASGDETQYF
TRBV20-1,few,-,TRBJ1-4,TGCAGTGCTAACCCCGGACGAACCGAAAAACTGTTTTTT,CSANPGRTEKLFF
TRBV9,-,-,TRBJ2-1,TGTGCCAGCAGCGTAGAGGGGGGTTGGAACAATGAGCAGTTCTTC,CASSVEGGWNNEQFF
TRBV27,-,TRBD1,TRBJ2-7,TGTACCAGCAGTTTAGGGGACAGGGGTTACGAGCAGTACTTC,CTSSLGDRGYEQYF
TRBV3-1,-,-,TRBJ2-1,TGTGCCAGCAGCTCGCGACTAGTAGAGGATGAGCAGTTCTTC,CASSSRLVEDEQFF
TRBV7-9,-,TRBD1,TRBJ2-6,TGTGCCAGCAGCTTAGACAAGGGGGCGTCTGGGGCCAACGTCCTGACTTTC,CASSLDKGASGANVLTF
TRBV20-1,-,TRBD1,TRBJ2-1,TGCAGTGCTAGGGGACAGCGTTACAATGAGCAGTTCTTC,CSARGQRYNEQFF
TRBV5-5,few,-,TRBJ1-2,TGTGCCAGCAGTTCCATCAGGGGATCCTATGGCTACACCTTC,CASSSIRGSYGYTF
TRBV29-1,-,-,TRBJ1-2,TGCAGCGTTGAACCCGTCCTTGGCAGGGAGGGCTACACCTTC,CSVEPVLGREGYTF
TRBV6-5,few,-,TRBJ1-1,TGTGCCAGCAGTTACTTCCAGACAGGGAACACTGAAGCTTTCTTT,CASSYFQTGNTEAFF
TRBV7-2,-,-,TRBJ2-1,TGTGCCAGCAGCTTAGGGTTAGCAGGTATGGAGCAGTTCTTC,CASSLGLAGMEQFF
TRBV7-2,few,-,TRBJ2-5,TGTGCCAGCAGCTTAGAGCAGAAACAGACCCAGTACTTC,CASSLEQKQTQYF
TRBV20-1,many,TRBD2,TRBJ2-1,TGCAGTGCCGGACTAGCGGGGGGCTACAATGAGCAGTTCTTC,CSAGLAGGYNEQFF
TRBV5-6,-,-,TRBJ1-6,TGTGCCAGCAGCTCCTGGGGGACACCCATTAATTCGCCCCTCCACTTT,CASSSWGTPINSPLHF
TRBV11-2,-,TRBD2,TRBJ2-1,TGTGCCAGCAGCTACACCGGGACTAGCGGGGGGTACAATGAGCAGTTCTTC,CASSYTGTSGGYNEQFF
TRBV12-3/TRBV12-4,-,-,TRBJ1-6,TGTGCCAGCAGTCGTTGGGGGGGAGTAGTATCACCCCTCCACTTT,CASSRWGGVVSPLHF
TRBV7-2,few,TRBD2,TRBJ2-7,TGTGCCAGCAGCTTAGTTGAGAGGGGACTAGCGGGGGGTATCTCCTACGAGCAGTACTTC,CASSLVERGLAGGISYEQYF
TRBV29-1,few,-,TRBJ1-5,TGCAGCGTCACTATTGATAGCAATCAGCCCCAGCATTTT,CSVTIDSNQPQHF
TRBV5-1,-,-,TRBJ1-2,TGCGCCAGCAGCTTGGAAGGTACCGGGACTGGCTACACCTTC,CASSLEGTGTGYTF
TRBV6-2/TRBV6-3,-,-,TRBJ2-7,TGTGCCAGCCATGGGGACGGGACCTACGAGCAGTACTTC,CASHGDGTYEQYF
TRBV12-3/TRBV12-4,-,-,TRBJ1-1,TGTGCCAGCAGTTTATCCCCTTGGGGGAAAGGGAACACTGAAGCTTTCTTT,CASSLSPWGKGNTEAFF
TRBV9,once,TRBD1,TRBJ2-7,TGTGCCAGCAGCGTAGGTCAAGGACAGGGGGTATACGAGCAGTACTTC,CASSVGQGQGVYEQYF
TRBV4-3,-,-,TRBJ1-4,TGCGCCAGCAACCAAGGCGGCGGGACAAGAGTTTATGAAAAACTGTTTTTT,CASNQGGGTRVYEKLFF
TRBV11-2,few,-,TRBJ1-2,TGTGCCAGCAGCCAAAGTGGGGGAGGCTACACCTTC,CASSQSGGGYTF
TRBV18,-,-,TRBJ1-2,TGTGCCAGCTCACCGTCAGGGGTTGAAGGCTACACCTTC,CASSPSGVEGYTF
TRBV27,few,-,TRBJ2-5,TGTGCCAGCAGTTTACTAGGCCCGGGGGAGACCCAGTACTTC,CASSLLGPGETQYF
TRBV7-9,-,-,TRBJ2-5,TGTGCCAGCAGCTTAGCGATAACGACCGTCGGCCCTCAAGAGACCCAGTACTTC,CASSLAITTVGPQETQYF
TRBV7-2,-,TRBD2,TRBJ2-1,TGTGCCAGCAGCTTAGGGACTAGCGGGGAATACAATGAGCAGTTCTTC,CASSLGTSGEYNEQFF
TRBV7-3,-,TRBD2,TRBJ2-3,TGTGCCAGCAGCTTAATTCTAGCGGGGGGTCCTCATACGCAGTATTTT,CASSLILAGGPHTQYF
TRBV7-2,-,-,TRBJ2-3,TGTGCCAGCAGCTTCCCCCTTGAGGGGGGTCTAACAGATACGCAGTATTTT,CASSFPLEGGLTDTQYF
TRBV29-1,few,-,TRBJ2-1,TGCAGCACGGGACTCCTTGGCTCCTACAATGAGCAGTTCTTC,CSTGLLGSYNEQFF
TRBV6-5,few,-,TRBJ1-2,TGTGCCAGCACCCATGGGCCTGCTCGTGGCTACACCTTC,CASTHGPARGYTF
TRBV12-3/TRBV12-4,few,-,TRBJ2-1,TGTGCCAGCAGCCTGAAGGAGTACAATGAGCAGTTCTTC,CASSLKEYNEQFF
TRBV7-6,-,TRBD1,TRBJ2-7,TGTGCCAGCAGCCTACGAGAAAACGCCGGGACAGCTACCTACGAGCAGTACTTC,CASSLRENAGTATYEQYF
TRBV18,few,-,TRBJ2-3,TGTGCCAGCTCACTGAGACAGCCTGACACAGATACGCAGTATTTT,CASSLRQPDTDTQYF
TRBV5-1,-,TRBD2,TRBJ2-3,TGCGCCAGCAGAGGTAGCGGGTCCGTAGATACGCAGTATTTT,CASRGSGSVDTQYF
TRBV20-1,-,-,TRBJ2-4,TGCAGTGCTAGTGTCGGGAGCCTGGTGAGGGAGCAGTACTTC,CSASVGSLVREQYF
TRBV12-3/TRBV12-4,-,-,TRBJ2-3,TGTGCCAGCAGTCGCCGTGGGTTCCAAACAGATACGCAGTATTTT,CASSRRGFQTDTQYF
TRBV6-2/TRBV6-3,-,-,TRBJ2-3,TGTGCCAGCAGCTATGTAATGCCAGATACGCAGTATTTT,CASSYVMPDTQYF
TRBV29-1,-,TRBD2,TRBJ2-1,TGCAGCGTTGGGGGCGGACTAGCGGGGGACTTCAGCTCCTACAATGAGCAGTTCTTC,CSVGGGLAGDFSSYNEQFF
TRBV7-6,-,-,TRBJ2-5,TGTGCCATCGGGCGGGAGACCCAGTACTTC,CAIGRETQYF
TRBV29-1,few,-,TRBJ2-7,TGCAGCGTGGGGGGACAGTTTACTGGGGAGCAGTACTTC,CSVGGQFTGEQYF
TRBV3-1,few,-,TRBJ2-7,TGTGCCAGCAGCCAATCGAACTACGAGCAGTACTTC,CASSQSNYEQYF
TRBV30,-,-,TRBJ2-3,TGTGCCTGGAGTGTACGTATCCTTAGCACAGATACGCAGTATTTT,CAWSVRILSTDTQYF
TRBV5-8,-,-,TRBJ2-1,TGTGCCAGCATTCGGGGGCCCTCCTACAATGAGCAGTTCTTC,CASIRGPSYNEQFF
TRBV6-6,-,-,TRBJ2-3,TGTGCCAGCAGTCCCGTCCCAGATACGCAGTATTTT,CASSPVPDTQYF
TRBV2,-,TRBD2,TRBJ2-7,TGTGCCAGCAGTGCGGAAGCGGGGGGCATCTACGAGCAGTACTTC,CASSAEAGGIYEQYF
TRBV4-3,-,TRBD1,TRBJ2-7,TGCGCCAGCAGCCAACTCCTTGGGGGACAGGGACCTGACTACGAGCAGTACTTC,CASSQLLGGQGPDYEQYF
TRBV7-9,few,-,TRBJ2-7,TGTGCCAGCAGCTTCTCGGGGGCAGGTAACGAGCAGTACTTC,CASSFSGAGNEQYF
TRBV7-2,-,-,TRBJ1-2,TGTGCCAGCAGCTTAGACGGGATACGGACCAGAATTTGGGGCAACTATGGCTACACCTTC,CASSLDGIRTRIWGNYGYTF
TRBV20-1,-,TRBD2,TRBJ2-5,TGCAGTGCTACACGGGCTAGCGGGTCCCAAGAGACCCAGTACTTC,CSATRASGSQETQYF
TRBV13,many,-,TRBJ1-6,TGTGCCAGCAGCTCGAGGGGCCCAGGCTCACCCCTCCACTTT,CASSSRGPGSPLHF
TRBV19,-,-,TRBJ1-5,TGTGCCAGTAGTATTGCGGGGCCCAATCAGCCCCAGCATTTT,CASSIAGPNQPQHF
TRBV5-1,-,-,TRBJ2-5,TGCGCCAGCAGTGGTAGGTCGGGAGAGCAGTACTTC,CASSGRSGEQYF
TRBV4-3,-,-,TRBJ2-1,TGCGCCAGCAGCCAAGATCCTGTGGGGGGGCATCAGAACAATGAGCAGTTCTTC,CASSQDPVGGHQNNEQFF